This T cell receptor (beta chain) was identified during a study of shared clonotypes between healthy human individuals (TCRdb year 2020). Regarding the research as a whole: A couple of women and a few men aged 18 to 49 years were included in the cohort. Per donor, three plates each were used for CD4 naive and CD4 memory, two for CD8 naive, and one for CD8 memory. To estimate repertoire size and how much clonotype sharing occurs between individuals, the study deeply sequenced the blood TCR repertoires of roughly 5 healthy adults. To increase sequencing depth and limit assay-specific biases, TCR repertoire library preparation and sequencing were carried out by different laboratories using diverse techniques. Leukapheresis yielded between about 0.94 and 8.9 billion PBMCs per donor.

With respect to this clone: Its antigen remains undetermined. Per-base quality was not reported, and no clone a single base away is much larger than it.

Inclusive of the bounding cysteine and phenylalanine, the CDR3 is 13 residues long. The DNA shown is the 39-base CDR3, in frame from base 1. V gives up 5 bases and J gives up 4 bases, and the segment between their germline ends measures 11 bases. CDR1 and CDR2 are read off the germline V gene (reference sequence) as SEHNR and FQNEAQ. Overall study outcomes, separate from this receptor: Clonotypes shared by all four sorted-subset donors showed higher generation probabilities than non-shared clonotypes. Naive subsets generally had larger estimated clonotype richness than memory subsets did. Pairwise subsampling indicated that sequencing depth was expected to affect the degree of clonotype sharing among donors. Incomplete sequencing was indicated by rarefaction of sorted-subset datasets, despite the large sequencing depth. The small number of donors limited the genetic and exposure-history diversity represented. When several donors were compared, the shared fraction of clonotypes was about 5% for naive CD4, around 3.5% for naive CD8, 2.3% for memory CD4, and 0.4% for memory CD8. Only blood was sampled, and tissue TCR repertoires likely differ from those in blood.

Donors were healthy HIV-negative adults with no recently reported acute infections or vaccinations. Every donor was a Caucasian adult residing in Nashville, Tennessee, USA. CD4+ T cells were enriched through magnetic negative selection, after which naive cells were positively selected on CD45RA and the remaining negative fraction served as the memory subset. Blood was collected by leukapheresis, and PBMCs were isolated by Ficoll-Histopaque density gradient centrifugation and then cryopreserved in liquid nitrogen vapor phase. Purity and quantity of every magnetically sorted T cell population were checked by analytical flow cytometry. Genomic DNA was isolated from each sorted fraction and quantified by UV absorbance on a Nanodrop 2000c. Using the deep immunoSEQ assay, TCR CDR3 regions were amplified from genomic DNA by multiplex PCR. Genomic DNA extracted from each cell subset was distributed evenly over all wells of several immunoSEQ 96-well plates, and each plate served as one replicate. For sorted subsets, each replicate PCR was loaded with about 0.2 ug genomic DNA, equivalent to about 33,000 T cell genomes. The purified libraries were quantified using a Qubit 3.0 fluorometer, sized with a Bioanalyzer 2100, and then quantified again using the KAPA Library Quantification kit. Every immunoSEQ 96-well plate was sequenced on a dedicated single-read 150-cycle Illumina NextSeq 550 flow cell. The paper's data handling went like this. Because the immunoSEQ output included only junctional sequences and no quality scores, the filtering could not be the same as the filtering used for full-length reads. Sequences were annotated with PyIR, a Python wrapper for IgBLAST v1.9, and V/J genes and CDR3 were assigned using IMGT germline references. Reads were removed for weak V/J assignments (E-value above 1e-6), missing CDR3, stop codons, out-of-frame junctions, or ambiguous translated residues. V3J clonotypes were defined by identical inferred V gene, J gene, and CDR3 amino acid sequence. Percentage overlap between repertoires was calculated by dividing the number of shared unique clonotypes by the size of the smaller repertoire. RTK rarefaction, the Chao1 estimator, and Recon v2.1 estimates of unobserved clonotypes were used to assess repertoire richness. OLGA was used to compute generation probabilities for all TCRbeta clonotypes that the gDNA method yielded from a few donors. TCRdb limited this immuneACCESS table to in-frame rearrangements with V and J called. A share of clones is missing; checked studies link under half to unresolved V genes, and the rest is unexplained. The DNA gave D and trimming, while V, J and clone size come from that table. This sample gives approximately 2.1 million clones in total; just over 90% of them show up just once. Around 0.4% of the sample is taken by the ten largest.

Sequencing was performed on naive CD4+ T cells from PBMCs. The cell subset or site label for this specimen denotes: CD45RA+ positively selected. This TCR derives from a man aged 18 to 30 in good health. Some clones in this sample may be carry-over from other donors' samples. Here the chain combines TRBV7-9 and TRBJ1-2; TRBD1 is a weak D gene call, 5 bases matching. The nucleotide sequence is given as TGTGCCAGCAGCCAACAGCAGGGCTATGGCTACACCTTC. This sequence encodes CASSQQQGYGYTF. Where the CDR3 stops, the reference TRBV7-9 and TRBJ1-2 genes take over; the full variable domain is DTGVSQNPRHKITKRGQNVTFRCDPISEHNRLYWYRQTLGQGPEFLTYFQNEAQLEKSRLLSDRFSAERPKGSFSTLEIQRTEQGDSAMYLCASSQQQGYGYTFGSGTRLTVV.